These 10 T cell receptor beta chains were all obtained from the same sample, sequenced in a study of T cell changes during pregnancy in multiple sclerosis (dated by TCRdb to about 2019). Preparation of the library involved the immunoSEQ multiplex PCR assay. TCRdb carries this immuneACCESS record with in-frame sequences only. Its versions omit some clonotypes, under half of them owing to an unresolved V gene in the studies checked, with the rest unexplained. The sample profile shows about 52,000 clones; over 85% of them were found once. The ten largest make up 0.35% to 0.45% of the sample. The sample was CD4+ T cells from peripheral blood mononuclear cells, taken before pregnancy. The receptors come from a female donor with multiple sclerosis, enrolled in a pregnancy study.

CDR3 region: CASSTGQSSNQPQHF. CDR3 bases: TGTGCCAGTAGTACAGGACAGAGTAGCAATCAGCCCCAGCATTTT. The chain joins TRBV19 to TRBJ1-5; tentative D call: TRBD1 (6 bases). CDR1 and CDR2 (germline): LNHDA, SQIVND (reference sequence). Trimming pared 4 bases from V and 0 bases from J, leaving 10 bases between. CDR3 length equals 15 residues.

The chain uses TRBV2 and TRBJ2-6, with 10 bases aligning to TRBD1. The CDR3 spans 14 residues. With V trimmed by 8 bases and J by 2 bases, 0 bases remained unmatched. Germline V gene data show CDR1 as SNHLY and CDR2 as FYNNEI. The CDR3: CASGTGAGANVLTF. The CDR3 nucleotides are TGTGCCAGCGGGACAGGGGCTGGGGCCAACGTCCTGACTTTC.

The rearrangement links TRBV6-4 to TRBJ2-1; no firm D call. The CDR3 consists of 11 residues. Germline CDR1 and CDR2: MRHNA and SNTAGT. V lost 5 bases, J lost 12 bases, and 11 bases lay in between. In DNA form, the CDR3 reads TGTGCCAGCAGTCATAACTATTTGCAGTTCTTC. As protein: CASSHNYLQFF.

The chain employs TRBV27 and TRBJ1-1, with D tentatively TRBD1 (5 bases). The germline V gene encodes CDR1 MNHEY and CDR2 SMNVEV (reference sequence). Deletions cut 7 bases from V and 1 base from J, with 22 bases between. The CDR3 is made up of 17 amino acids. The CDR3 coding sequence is TGTGCCAGCATCTATGGGCAGGGAAGGAGTCGGAACACTGAAGCTTTCTTT. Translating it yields CASIYGQGRSRNTEAFF.

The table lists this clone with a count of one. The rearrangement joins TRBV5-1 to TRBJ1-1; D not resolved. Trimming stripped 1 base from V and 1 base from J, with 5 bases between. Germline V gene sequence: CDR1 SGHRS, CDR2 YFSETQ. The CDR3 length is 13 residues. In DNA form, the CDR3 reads TGCGCCAGCAGCTTGCAGCGGAACACTGAAGCTTTCTTT. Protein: CASSLQRNTEAFF.

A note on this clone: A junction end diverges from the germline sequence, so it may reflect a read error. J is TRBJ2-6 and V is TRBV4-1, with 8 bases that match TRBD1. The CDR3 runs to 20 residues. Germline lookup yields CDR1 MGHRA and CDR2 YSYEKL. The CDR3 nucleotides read TGCGCCAGCAGCCAGTATTTACCCGGGACAGGTTACTCTGGGGCCAACGTCCCGACTTTC. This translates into CASSQYLPGTGYSGANVPTF.

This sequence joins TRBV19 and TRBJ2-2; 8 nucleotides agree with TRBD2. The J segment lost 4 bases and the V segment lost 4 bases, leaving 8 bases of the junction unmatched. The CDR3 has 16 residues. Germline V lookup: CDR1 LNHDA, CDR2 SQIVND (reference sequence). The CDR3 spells CASSRILAGSTGELFF. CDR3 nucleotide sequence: TGTGCCAGTAGTAGGATCCTAGCGGGCAGCACCGGGGAGCTGTTTTTT.

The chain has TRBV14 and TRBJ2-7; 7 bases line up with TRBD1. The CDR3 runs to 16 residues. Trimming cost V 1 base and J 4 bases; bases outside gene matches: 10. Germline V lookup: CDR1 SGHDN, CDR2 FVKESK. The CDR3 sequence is CASSQGVTGVRYEQYF. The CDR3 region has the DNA TGTGCCAGCAGCCAAGGAGTAACAGGGGTTCGGTACGAGCAGTACTTC.

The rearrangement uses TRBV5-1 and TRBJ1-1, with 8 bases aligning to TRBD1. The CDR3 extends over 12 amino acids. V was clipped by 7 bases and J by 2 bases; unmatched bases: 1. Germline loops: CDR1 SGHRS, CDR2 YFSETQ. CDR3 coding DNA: TGCGCCAGCGGACAGGGTAACACTGAAGCTTTCTTT. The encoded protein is CASGQGNTEAFF.

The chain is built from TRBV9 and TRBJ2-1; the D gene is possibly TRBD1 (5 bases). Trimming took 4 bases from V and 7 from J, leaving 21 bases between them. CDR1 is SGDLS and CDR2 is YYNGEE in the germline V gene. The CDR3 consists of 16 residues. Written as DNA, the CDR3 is TGTGCCAGCAGCCCAGGGTGGGGATCAGTACAAAATGAGCAGTTCTTC. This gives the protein CASSPGWGSVQNEQFF.